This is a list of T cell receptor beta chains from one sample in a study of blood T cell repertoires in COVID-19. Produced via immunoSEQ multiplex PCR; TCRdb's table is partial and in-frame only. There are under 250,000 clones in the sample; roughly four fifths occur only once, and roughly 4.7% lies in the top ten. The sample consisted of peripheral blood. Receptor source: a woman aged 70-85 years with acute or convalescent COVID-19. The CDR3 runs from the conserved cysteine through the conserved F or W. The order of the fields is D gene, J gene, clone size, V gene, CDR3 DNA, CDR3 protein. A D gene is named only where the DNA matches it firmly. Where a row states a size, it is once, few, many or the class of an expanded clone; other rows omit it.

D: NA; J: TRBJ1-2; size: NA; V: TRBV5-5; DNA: TGTGCCAGCAGCTTCGCGGACACATTCTATGGCTACACCTTC; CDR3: CASSFADTFYGYTF
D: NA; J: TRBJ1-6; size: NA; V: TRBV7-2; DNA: TGTGCCAGCAGCCCCGGCAGGGAAAAATCACCCCTCCACTTT; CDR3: CASSPGREKSPLHF
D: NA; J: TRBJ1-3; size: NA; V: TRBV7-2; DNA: TGTGCCAGCAGCCCCCGGGGGGGTTCCCCCTGGAACACCATATATTTT; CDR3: CASSPRGGSPWNTIYF
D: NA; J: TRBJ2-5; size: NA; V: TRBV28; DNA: TGTGCCAGCAGTTCCGCGTCAGGGGCTATTTTAAAAGAGACCCAGTACTTC; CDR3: CASSSASGAILKETQYF
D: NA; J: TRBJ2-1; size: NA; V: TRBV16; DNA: TGTGCCAGCAGCCAATTTCAAGGGGCGTACAATGAGCAGTTCTTC; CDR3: CASSQFQGAYNEQFF
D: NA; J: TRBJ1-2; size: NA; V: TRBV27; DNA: TGTGCCAGCAGTCTCGGGGGGCTGGGGGGTGGCTACACCTTC; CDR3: CASSLGGLGGGYTF
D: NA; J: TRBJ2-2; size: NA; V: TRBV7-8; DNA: TGTGCCAGCCGCCTAGGACAGAACACCGGGGAGCTGTTTTTT; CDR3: CASRLGQNTGELFF
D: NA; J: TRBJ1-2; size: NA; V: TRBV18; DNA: TGTGCCAGCTCACCCTCCGGGCGCGGGAGCTATGGCTACACCTTC; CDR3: CASSPSGRGSYGYTF
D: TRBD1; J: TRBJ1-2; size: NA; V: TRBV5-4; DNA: TGTGCCAGCAGCCGGGACAGGGGAGCTAACTATGGCTACACCTTC; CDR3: CASSRDRGANYGYTF
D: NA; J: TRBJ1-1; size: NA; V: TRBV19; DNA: TGTGCCAGTAGTGTGACAGAATCCGGGAGAACAGCTTTCTTT; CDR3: CASSVTESGRTAFF
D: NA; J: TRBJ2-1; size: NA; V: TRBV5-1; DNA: TGCGCCAGCAGCAGGGGCCAGGGGCACAATGAGCAGTTCTTC; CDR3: CASSRGQGHNEQFF
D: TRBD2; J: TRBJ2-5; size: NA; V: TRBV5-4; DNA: TGTGCCAGCAGCCGCGGGACTAGCGGGGGGCCCCAAGAGACCCAGTACTTC; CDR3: CASSRGTSGGPQETQYF
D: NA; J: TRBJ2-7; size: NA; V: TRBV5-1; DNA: TGCGCCAGCAGCTTCGGAGGAGTGGGCTCCTACGAGCAGTACTTC; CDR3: CASSFGGVGSYEQYF
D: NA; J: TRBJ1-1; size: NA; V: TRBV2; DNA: TGTGCCAGCAGTGGTGACAGGTCGAACACTGAAGCTTTCTTT; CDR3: CASSGDRSNTEAFF
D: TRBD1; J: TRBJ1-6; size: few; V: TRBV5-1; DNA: TGCGCCAGCAGCGCCGACAGGGATGTACCCTATAATTCACCCCTCCACTTT; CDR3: CASSADRDVPYNSPLHF
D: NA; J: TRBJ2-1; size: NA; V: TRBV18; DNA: TGTGCCAGCTCACCGACGGGGGACTACAATGAGCAGTTCTTC; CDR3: CASSPTGDYNEQFF
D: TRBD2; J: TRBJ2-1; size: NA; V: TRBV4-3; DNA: TGCGCCAGCAGCCGAGGACTAGCGGGGGCCGGATACAATGAGCAGTTCTTC; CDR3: CASSRGLAGAGYNEQFF
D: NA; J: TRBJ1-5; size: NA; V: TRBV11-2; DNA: TGTGCCAGCAGCCTGCAGGGTCCGAGCAATCAGCCCCAGCATTTT; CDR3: CASSLQGPSNQPQHF
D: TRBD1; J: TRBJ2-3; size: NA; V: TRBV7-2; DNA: TGTGCCAGCAGCTATGACAGGGGGACAGATACGCAGTATTTT; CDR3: CASSYDRGTDTQYF
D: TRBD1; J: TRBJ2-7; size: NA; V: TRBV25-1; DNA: TGTGCCAGCAGTGGGGGGACAGGGTTGTACTTC; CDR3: CASSGGTGLYF
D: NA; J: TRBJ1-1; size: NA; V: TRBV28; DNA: TGTGCCAGCAGTTCTACCGGCGCAGGGGCCACTGAAGCTTTCTTT; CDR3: CASSSTGAGATEAFF
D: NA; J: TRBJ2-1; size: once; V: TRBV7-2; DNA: TGTGCCAGCAGCAAAACACAGGGAAATGAGCAGTTCTTC; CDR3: CASSKTQGNEQFF
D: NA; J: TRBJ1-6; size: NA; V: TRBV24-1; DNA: TGTGCCACCAGTGATTCGGATTCACCCCTCCACTTT; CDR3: CATSDSDSPLHF
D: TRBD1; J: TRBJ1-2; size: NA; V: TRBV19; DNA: TGTGCCAGTAGTTACGCTGACAGGGGAGGTCGGGGCTACACCTTC; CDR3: CASSYADRGGRGYTF
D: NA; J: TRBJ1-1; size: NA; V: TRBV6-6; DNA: TGTGCCAGCAGTTGGGGCCTTTTGAACACTGAAGCTTTCTTT; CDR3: CASSWGLLNTEAFF
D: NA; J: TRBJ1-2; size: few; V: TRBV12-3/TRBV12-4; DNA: TGTGCCAGCAGTTTATACAGGGATGGCTACACCTTC; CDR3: CASSLYRDGYTF
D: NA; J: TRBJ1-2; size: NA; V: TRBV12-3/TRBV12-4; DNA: TGTGCCAGCAGTTATATCTATGGCTACACCTTC; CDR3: CASSYIYGYTF
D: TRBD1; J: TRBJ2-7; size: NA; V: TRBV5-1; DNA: TGCGCCAGCAGCTTTCAGGGGGCGGGCGAGCAGTACTTC; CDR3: CASSFQGAGEQYF
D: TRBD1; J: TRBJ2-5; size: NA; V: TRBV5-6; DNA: TGTGCCAGCAGCTTGGTAACAGGGGGCGGGGAGACCCAGTACTTC; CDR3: CASSLVTGGGETQYF
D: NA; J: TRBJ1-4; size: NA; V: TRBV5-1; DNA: TGCGCCAGCAGCTTCACAGACAGTAGGAGTGAAAAACTGTTTTTT; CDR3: CASSFTDSRSEKLFF
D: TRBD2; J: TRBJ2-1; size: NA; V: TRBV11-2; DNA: TGTGCCAGCAGCCTCAGAAGACTAGCGGGGGGCCTCAATGAGCAGTTCTTC; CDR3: CASSLRRLAGGLNEQFF
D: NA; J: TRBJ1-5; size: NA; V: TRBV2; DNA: TGTGCCAGCAGATTATACGGGGATCAGCCCCAGCATTTT; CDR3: CASRLYGDQPQHF
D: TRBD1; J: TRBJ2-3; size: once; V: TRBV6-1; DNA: TGTGCCAGCAGTGAAGCGGTCGACAGGGGGCAAATTGATACGCAGTATTTT; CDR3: CASSEAVDRGQIDTQYF
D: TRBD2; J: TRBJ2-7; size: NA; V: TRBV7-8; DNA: TGTGCCAGCAGCCGGTGGGGCGGGGGGTACGAGCAGTACTTC; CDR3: CASSRWGGGYEQYF
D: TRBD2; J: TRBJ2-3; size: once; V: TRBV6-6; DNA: TGTGCCAGCAGGACACGGCGGTCTAGCGGGTCCGATACGCAGTATTTT; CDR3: CASRTRRSSGSDTQYF
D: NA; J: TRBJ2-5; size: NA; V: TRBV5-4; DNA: TGTGCCAGCAGCTTGGTCCAGGAGGGAGAGACCCAGTACTTC; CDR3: CASSLVQEGETQYF
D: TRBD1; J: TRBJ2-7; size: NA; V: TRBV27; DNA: TGTGCCAGCAGTTTATACCGCGACAGGGTCTACGAGCAGTACTTC; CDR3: CASSLYRDRVYEQYF
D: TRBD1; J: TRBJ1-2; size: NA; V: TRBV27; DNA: TGTGCCAGCAGTTCCTCCGGGACAGGGCATGGCTACACCTTC; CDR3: CASSSSGTGHGYTF
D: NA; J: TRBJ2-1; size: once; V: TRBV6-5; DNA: TGTGCCAGCATCTCCGTGTACGGCTCCTACAATGAGCAGTTCTTC; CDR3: CASISVYGSYNEQFF
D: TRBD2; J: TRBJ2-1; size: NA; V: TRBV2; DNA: TGTGCCAGCAGTGCTGCCGGGACTATCAATGAGCAGTTCTTC; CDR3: CASSAAGTINEQFF
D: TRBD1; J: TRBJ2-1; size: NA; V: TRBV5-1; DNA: TGCGCCAGCAGCTCGGACAGGGCCCGCAATGAGCAGTTCTTC; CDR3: CASSSDRARNEQFF
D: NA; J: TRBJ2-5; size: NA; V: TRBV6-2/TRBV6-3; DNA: TGTGCCAGCAGTTACTCGACCAGGGAGGTGGAGACCCAGTACTTC; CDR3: CASSYSTREVETQYF
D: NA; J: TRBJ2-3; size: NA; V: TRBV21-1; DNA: TGTGCCAACACAATCGAGGCTACTAGCGGGGGGCCCCCGGACACAGATACGCAGTATTTT; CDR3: CANTIEATSGGPPDTDTQYF
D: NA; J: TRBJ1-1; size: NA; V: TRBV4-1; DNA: TGCGCCAGCCCAGAGGACACTGAAGCTTTCTTT; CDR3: CASPEDTEAFF
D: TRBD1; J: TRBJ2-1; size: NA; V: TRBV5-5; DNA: TGTGCCAGCAGCTCGCGGACAGGGGAGTCCTTCTTC; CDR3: CASSSRTGESFF
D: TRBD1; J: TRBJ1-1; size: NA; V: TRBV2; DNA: TGTGCCAGCAGTGAGGGACAGGGGAACACTGAAGCTTTCTTT; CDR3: CASSEGQGNTEAFF